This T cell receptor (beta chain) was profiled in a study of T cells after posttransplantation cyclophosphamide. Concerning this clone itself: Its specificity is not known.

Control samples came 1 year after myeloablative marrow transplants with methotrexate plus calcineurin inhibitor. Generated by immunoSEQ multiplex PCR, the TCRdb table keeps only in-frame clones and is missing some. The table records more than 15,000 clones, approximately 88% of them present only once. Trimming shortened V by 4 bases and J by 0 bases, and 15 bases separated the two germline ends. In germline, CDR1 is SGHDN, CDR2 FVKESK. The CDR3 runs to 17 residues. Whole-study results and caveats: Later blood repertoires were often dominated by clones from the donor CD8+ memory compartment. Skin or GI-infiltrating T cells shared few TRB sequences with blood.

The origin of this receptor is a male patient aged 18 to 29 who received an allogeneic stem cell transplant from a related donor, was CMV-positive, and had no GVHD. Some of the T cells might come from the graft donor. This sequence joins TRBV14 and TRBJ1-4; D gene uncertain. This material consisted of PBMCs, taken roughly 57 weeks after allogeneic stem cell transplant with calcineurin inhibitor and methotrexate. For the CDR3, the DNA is TGTGCCAGCAGCCCATACAGAACTTCTGCAACTAATGAAAAACTGTTTTTT. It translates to CASSPYRTSATNEKLFF.